This passage covers 17 T cell receptor beta chains from one sample sequenced in a study of OX40 agonist ivuxolimab in advanced cancers. Sequencing was performed with immunoSEQ multiplex PCR; in TCRdb, only in-frame clones are kept and a portion is missing. The sample consists of around 80,000 clones, around 87% of them appearing once. Sequenced here: CD4+ or CD8+ T cells sorted from blood, sampled in a trial of the OX40 agonist ivuxolimab. The receptors were gathered from an adult with an advanced solid tumor such as melanoma, head and neck, liver or kidney cancer.

V usage is TRBV5-1 and J usage is TRBJ2-2, with D possibly matching TRBD2 (5 bases). This CDR3 has 17 residues. Trimming removed 0 bases at V and 1 base at J, with 13 bases between. Germline V gene lookup returns CDR1 SGHRS and CDR2 YFSETQ. Written as DNA, the CDR3 is TGCGCCAGCAGCTTGGGGAGGCTACCATGGAACACCGGGGAGCTGTTTTTT. Its translation is CASSLGRLPWNTGELFF. Variable domain in full (rest from reference TRBV5-1 and TRBJ2-2): KAGVTQTPRYLIKTRGQQVTLSCSPISGHRSVSWYQQTPGQGLQFLFEYFSETQRNKGNFPGRFSGRQFSNSRSEMNVSTLELGDSALYLCASSLGRLPWNTGELFFGEGSRLTVL.

The chain has TRBV9 and TRBJ1-4; D possibly corresponds to TRBD1 (5 bases). This CDR3 contains 15 residues. V shed 2 bases and J shed 3 bases, with 11 bases lying between them. Looked up from germline, CDR1 is SGDLS and CDR2 is YYNGEE. This chain's CDR3 is CASSVGRVANEKLFF. CDR3 coding DNA: TGTGCCAGCAGCGTGGGCAGGGTGGCTAATGAAAAACTGTTTTTT.

The rearrangement joins TRBV27 to TRBJ1-6; no reliable D call. The CDR3 spans 12 residues. CDR1 MNHEY and CDR2 SMNVEV come from the germline V gene (reference sequence). The V end lost 7 bases, the J end lost 7 bases, and 8 bases lay between the germline ends. CDR3 nucleotide sequence: TGTGCCAGCACCCAAAAGAATTCACCCCTCCACTTT. Amino acids: CASTQKNSPLHF.

CDR3 sequence reads: CASCSPGTGGSEQYV. In DNA form, the CDR3 reads TGTGCCAGCTGTTCCCCCGGGACAGGGGGCTCCGAGCAGTACGTC. V usage is TRBV28 and J usage is TRBJ2-7; 12 bases match TRBD1. There are 15 residues in the CDR3. The germline CDR1 and CDR2 sequences are MDHEN and SYDVKM. J gave up 6 bases and V 8 bases, and 11 bases lay outside the gene matches.

The chain recombines TRBV7-2 with TRBJ2-1, with a possible D match to TRBD2 (6 bases). The ends were cut back, 1 base at V and 15 bases at J, with 13 bases in the middle. The CDR3 runs to 12 residues. Looked up from germline, CDR1 is SGHTA and CDR2 is FQGNSA. The CDR3 sequence is CASSLGVAVAFF. The DNA for the CDR3 is TGTGCCAGCAGCTTAGGGGTAGCGGTAGCGTTCTTC. The full variable domain, its missing parts supplied by reference TRBV7-2 and TRBJ2-1, is GAGVSQSPSNKVTEKGKDVELRCDPISGHTALYWYRQSLGQGLEFLIYFQGNSAPDKSGLPSDRFSAERTGGSVSTLTIQRTQQEDSAVYLCASSLGVAVAFFGPGTRLTVL.

This clone was detected once. Without the conserved terminal phenylalanine or tryptophan, this CDR3 likely stems from a read error. This chain connects TRBV5-6 to TRBJ1-2, with TRBD1 matching over 8 bases. The germline gives CDR1 SGHDT, CDR2 YYEEEE. CDR3 length: 14 amino acids. J was trimmed by 4 bases and V by 2 bases; bases with no gene match: 4. CDR3 amino acids: CASSFGQGFYGYTL. The CDR3 DNA follows: TGTGCCAGCAGCTTTGGACAGGGATTCTATGGCTACACCCTC.

The gene calls are TRBV27 and TRBJ2-3, with 15 bases matching TRBD2. Losses at the gene ends were 7 bases for V and 4 bases for J; bases not matched to a gene: 6. The CDR3 is 16 amino acids. Germline V gene data show CDR1 as MNHEY and CDR2 as SMNVEV (reference sequence). In nucleotides, the CDR3 is TGTGCCAGCAAGGGACTAGCGGGGGGCGTTGCAGATACGCAGTATTTT. As protein: CASKGLAGGVADTQYF.

V is TRBV2 and J is TRBJ2-5, with 9 positions matching TRBD1. Trimming at V came to 8 bases and at J to 5 bases, leaving 15 bases not matched to a gene. The germline V gene has CDR1 SNHLY and CDR2 FYNNEI. The CDR3 contains 16 residues. This chain's CDR3 is CASRREQGAPRETQYF. CDR3 DNA: TGTGCCAGCCGGCGGGAACAGGGGGCACCCCGGGAGACCCAGTACTTC.

The CDR3 DNA reads as TGTGCCAGCTCACAAGGGGGCGCGTCTTCACCCCTCCACTTT. It is translated as CASSQGGASSPLHF. This chain links TRBV18 with TRBJ1-6, with TRBD1 matching 7 bases. With 4 bases clipped from V and 9 bases from J, the junction kept 6 bases outside the gene matches. The CDR3 is 14 residues long. Germline values: CDR1 KGHSH, CDR2 LQKENI.

CDR3: CASKGTRNTGELFF. The CDR3 region has the DNA TGTGCCAGCAAGGGGACACGAAACACCGGGGAGCTGTTTTTT. The gene calls are TRBV27 and TRBJ2-2, with D possibly TRBD1 on 6 matching bases. The germline V gene has CDR1 MNHEY and CDR2 SMNVEV (reference sequence). The CDR3 runs 14 residues. Trimming removed 7 bases from V and 2 bases from J, with 11 bases in between.

The rearrangement joins TRBV7-8 to TRBJ2-5, with TRBD2 identical over 13 bases. CDR3 length: 16 residues. The ends lost 11 bases at V and 5 bases at J; junction bases unmatched: 14. Per germline, CDR1 SGHVS and CDR2 FQNEAQ. The CDR3 sequence: CAGSGTSGVVGETQYF. The CDR3 DNA sequence: TGTGCCGGGTCCGGGACTAGCGGGGTGGTAGGGGAGACCCAGTACTTC.

V is TRBV2 and J is TRBJ1-2; D possibly corresponds to TRBD1 (5 bases). The V end was cut by 3 bases, the J end by 0 bases, with 8 bases between. There are 14 residues in the CDR3. Germline CDR1 SNHLY, CDR2 FYNNEI. In DNA form, the CDR3 reads TGTGCCAGCAGTGATAGGGGTACTAACTATGGCTACACCTTC. It codes for CASSDRGTNYGYTF.

The genes are TRBV18 and TRBJ2-3; a possible D gene is TRBD2 (5 bases). CDR3 length: 14 residues. The germline V and J ends were trimmed by 4 bases and 2 bases, with 10 bases remaining between them. CDR1 and CDR2 from the germline V gene are KGHSH and LQKENI. CDR3 protein: CASSRSGLTDTQYF. CDR3 nucleotides: TGTGCCAGCTCACGCAGCGGACTCACAGATACGCAGTATTTT.

The chain combines TRBV11-3 with TRBJ2-1, with unresolved D. CDR1 is SGHNT and CDR2 is YENEEA in the germline V gene. Trimming stripped 0 bases from V and 7 bases from J, with 10 bases between. The length of the CDR3 is 14 residues. The CDR3 coding sequence is TGTGCCAGCAGCTTAGATTGGGAAGATAATGAGCAGTTCTTC. This sequence encodes CASSLDWEDNEQFF.

The V call is TRBV6-5, the J call TRBJ1-1, with D possibly being TRBD1 (5 bases). The length of the CDR3 is 11 residues. Germline values: CDR1 MNHEY, CDR2 SVGAGI. Trimming took off 6 bases at V and 9 bases at J, with 11 bases between the two ends. The CDR3 DNA reads TGTGCCAGCAGCCTAACAGGTAAAGCTTTCTTT. Protein: CASSLTGKAFF.

This clone occurred once. CDR3 sequence (DNA): TGTGCCACCAAAAGAACAGGGGACTCCTACGAGCAGTACTTC. Translation gives CATKRTGDSYEQYF. The V call is TRBV6-1, the J call TRBJ2-7; TRBD1 agrees at 7 bases. The germline V gene has CDR1 MNHNS and CDR2 SASEGT. Trimming took 10 bases from V and 0 from J; bases not matched to a gene: 9. This CDR3 has 14 amino acids.

V gene TRBV19 combines with J gene TRBJ1-2, with 7 bases lining up with TRBD1. The CDR3 totals 14 residues. V trimming: 7 bases; J trimming: 3 bases; junction bases outside the gene matches: 8. CDR1 is LNHDA and CDR2 is SQIVND in the germline V gene (reference sequence). In DNA, the CDR3 is TGTGCCAGTAACCCACCTGACAGGGACTATGGCTACACCTTC. Translated: CASNPPDRDYGYTF.